The rows below give T cell receptor beta chains drawn from one sample of a study of immune cell composition in non-small cell lung cancer. Libraries were prepared by immunoSEQ multiplex PCR; TCRdb keeps only in-frame clonotypes and omits some of them. The table includes about 5,600 clones, around four fifths detected once. Sequencing was performed on lung tumor tissue. All receptors come from a human donor with non-small cell lung cancer. Both conserved end residues are part of each CDR3. The order of the fields is D gene, V gene, J gene, clone size, CDR3 DNA, CDR3 protein. D genes are given only for firm matches. Clone sizes are given selectively: once, few, many, or a class where the clone is expanded.

D gene: TRBD2; V gene: TRBV27; J gene: TRBJ2-3; clone size: .; CDR3 DNA: TGTGCCAGCAAGCGGTTAGCGGGGGGGCAGGGCACAGATACGCAGTATTTT; CDR3 protein: CASKRLAGGQGTDTQYF
D gene: .; V gene: TRBV7-2; J gene: TRBJ2-7; clone size: .; CDR3 DNA: TGTGCCAGCAGCTTCCGGGACACTTACGAGCAGTACTTC; CDR3 protein: CASSFRDTYEQYF
D gene: .; V gene: TRBV6-1; J gene: TRBJ1-5; clone size: few; CDR3 DNA: TGTGCCAGCAGCTCATCTAGTAGACAGCCCCAGCATTTT; CDR3 protein: CASSSSSRQPQHF
D gene: TRBD2; V gene: TRBV5-1; J gene: TRBJ2-2; clone size: .; CDR3 DNA: TGCGCCAGCCTAATAGGAGCGGGGTTTTCGGGTTATGCCGGGGAGCTGTTTTTT; CDR3 protein: CASLIGAGFSGYAGELFF
D gene: TRBD1; V gene: TRBV6-1; J gene: TRBJ1-6; clone size: .; CDR3 DNA: TGTGCCAGCAGTGGGGGACAGGGGCAATCCTATAATTCACCCCTCCACTTT; CDR3 protein: CASSGGQGQSYNSPLHF
D gene: TRBD1; V gene: TRBV28; J gene: TRBJ1-5; clone size: few; CDR3 DNA: TGTGCCAGCAGTGCAGGGGGGAGCAATCAGCCCCAGCATTTT; CDR3 protein: CASSAGGSNQPQHF
D gene: TRBD1; V gene: TRBV5-1; J gene: TRBJ1-2; clone size: .; CDR3 DNA: TGCGCCAGCAGTCTACTAGACAGGGGGCCTGATGGCTACACCTTC; CDR3 protein: CASSLLDRGPDGYTF
D gene: .; V gene: TRBV18; J gene: TRBJ1-2; clone size: .; CDR3 DNA: TGTGCCAGCTCACCAGGGCAGGTCTATGGCTACACCTTC; CDR3 protein: CASSPGQVYGYTF
D gene: TRBD1; V gene: TRBV5-1; J gene: TRBJ1-2; clone size: .; CDR3 DNA: TGCGCCAGCAGCTCGGGACAGGGAGTTGATGGCTACACCTTC; CDR3 protein: CASSSGQGVDGYTF
D gene: TRBD1; V gene: TRBV19; J gene: TRBJ1-5; clone size: .; CDR3 DNA: TGTGCCAGTAGTATTTTCACAGGGGGACGGCCCCAGCATTTT; CDR3 protein: CASSIFTGGRPQHF
D gene: TRBD1; V gene: TRBV6-1; J gene: TRBJ1-5; clone size: .; CDR3 DNA: TGTGCCAGCAGTGAGCTGACAGGGGGCGGACAGCCCCAGCATTTT; CDR3 protein: CASSELTGGGQPQHF
D gene: .; V gene: TRBV19; J gene: TRBJ1-1; clone size: .; CDR3 DNA: TGTGCCAGTAGGAACAGAGGGCCGGGCACTGAAGCTTTCTTT; CDR3 protein: CASRNRGPGTEAFF
D gene: .; V gene: TRBV7-9; J gene: TRBJ1-1; clone size: .; CDR3 DNA: TGTGCCAGCAGCCACCTTTTTGGAGGGAGTACGACTGAAGCTTTCTTT; CDR3 protein: CASSHLFGGSTTEAFF
D gene: .; V gene: TRBV5-1; J gene: TRBJ1-1; clone size: .; CDR3 DNA: TGCGCCAGCAGCTTGGAAAGGGGGTTGGCGGACACTGAAGCTTTCTTT; CDR3 protein: CASSLERGLADTEAFF
D gene: TRBD1; V gene: TRBV18; J gene: TRBJ1-1; clone size: .; CDR3 DNA: TGTGCCAGCTCCCTTGGACAGGGGAACACTGAAGCTTTCTTT; CDR3 protein: CASSLGQGNTEAFF
D gene: .; V gene: TRBV4-1; J gene: TRBJ1-4; clone size: .; CDR3 DNA: TGCGCCAGCAGCCAAGTTGGGCAGGCGGGGCATAATGAAAAACTGTTTTTT; CDR3 protein: CASSQVGQAGHNEKLFF
D gene: TRBD1; V gene: TRBV10-3; J gene: TRBJ2-7; clone size: .; CDR3 DNA: TGTGCCATCCTACAGGGGGCGCAACCTATATTC; CDR3 protein: CAILQGAQPIF
D gene: TRBD1; V gene: TRBV6-6; J gene: TRBJ2-3; clone size: .; CDR3 DNA: TGTGCCAGCAGTTCCCTCAACGACAGGGCTCGAGATACGCAGTATTTT; CDR3 protein: CASSSLNDRARDTQYF